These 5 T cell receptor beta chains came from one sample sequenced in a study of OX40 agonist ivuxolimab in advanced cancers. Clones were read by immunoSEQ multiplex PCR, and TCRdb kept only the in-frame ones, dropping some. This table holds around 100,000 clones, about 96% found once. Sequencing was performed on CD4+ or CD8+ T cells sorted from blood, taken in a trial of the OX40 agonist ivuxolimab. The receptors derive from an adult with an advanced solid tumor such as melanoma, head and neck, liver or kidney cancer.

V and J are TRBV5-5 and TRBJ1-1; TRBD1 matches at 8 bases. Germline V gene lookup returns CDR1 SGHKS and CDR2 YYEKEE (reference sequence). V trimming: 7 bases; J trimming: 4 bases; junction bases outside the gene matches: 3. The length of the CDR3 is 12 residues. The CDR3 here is CASRQGSTEAFF. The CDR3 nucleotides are TGTGCCAGCCGACAGGGGAGCACTGAAGCTTTCTTT. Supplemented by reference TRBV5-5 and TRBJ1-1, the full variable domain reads DAGVTQSPTHLIKTRGQQVTLRCSPISGHKSVSWYQQVLGQGPQFIFQYYEKEERGRGNFPDRFSARQFPNYSSELNVNALLLGDSALYLCASRQGSTEAFFGQGTRLTVV.

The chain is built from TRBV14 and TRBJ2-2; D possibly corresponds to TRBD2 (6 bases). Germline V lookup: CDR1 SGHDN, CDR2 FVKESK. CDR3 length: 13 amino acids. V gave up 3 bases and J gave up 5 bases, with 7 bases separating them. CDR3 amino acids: CASSQRGTGELFF. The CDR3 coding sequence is TGTGCCAGCAGCCAGCGGGGAACCGGGGAGCTGTTTTTT.

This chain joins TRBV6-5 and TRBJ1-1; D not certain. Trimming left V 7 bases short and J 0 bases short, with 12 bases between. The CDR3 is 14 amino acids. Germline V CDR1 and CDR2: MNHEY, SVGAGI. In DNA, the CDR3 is TGTGCCAGCACCCTCCTTCATTTGAACACTGAAGCTTTCTTT. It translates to CASTLLHLNTEAFF.

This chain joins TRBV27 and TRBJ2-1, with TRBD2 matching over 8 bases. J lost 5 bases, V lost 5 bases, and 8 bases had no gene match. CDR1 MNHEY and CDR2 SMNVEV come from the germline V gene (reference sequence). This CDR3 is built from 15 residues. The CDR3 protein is CASSIPGGADNEQFF. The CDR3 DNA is TGTGCCAGCAGTATCCCCGGGGGGGCGGACAATGAGCAGTTCTTC.

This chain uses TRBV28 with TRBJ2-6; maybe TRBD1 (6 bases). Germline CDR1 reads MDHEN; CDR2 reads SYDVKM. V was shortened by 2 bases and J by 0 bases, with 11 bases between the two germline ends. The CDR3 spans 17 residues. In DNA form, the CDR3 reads TGTGCCAGCAGTTTAACGGGACAACTCTCTGGGGCCAACGTCCTGACTTTC. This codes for CASSLTGQLSGANVLTF.